These 11 T cell receptor beta chains share one sample of origin, sequenced in a study of PD-L1 blockade in urothelial cancer. The repertoire was sequenced with immunoSEQ multiplex PCR; TCRdb's copy has only in-frame clones and lacks some. The data show tens of thousands of clones, with roughly 87% seen just once and 3.5% to 5.5% held by the top ten. The sample here was PBMCs, taken around atezolizumab (anti-PD-L1) treatment. Receptors were obtained from a man aged 70-80 years with urothelial cancer.

V is TRBV6-5 and J is TRBJ1-1; no definite D call. V shed 5 bases and J shed 3 bases, with 16 bases lying between them. CDR1 and CDR2 (germline): MNHEY, SVGAGI. This CDR3 has 15 amino acids. CDR3 nucleotides: TGTGCCAGCAGTCCTAACCCCTTTGAGGACACTGAAGCTTTCTTT. This sequence encodes CASSPNPFEDTEAFF.

The CDR3 is CASSEQGNEQFF. As DNA, the CDR3 is TGTGCCAGCAGTGAACAGGGGAATGAGCAGTTCTTC. The gene calls are TRBV6-4 and TRBJ2-1; 7 bases fit TRBD1. The CDR3 spans 12 residues. Germline lookup yields CDR1 MRHNA and CDR2 SNTAGT. With V trimmed by 3 bases and J by 7 bases, 0 bases remained unmatched.

V is TRBV11-2 and J is TRBJ1-2; 9 positions agree with TRBD1. The germline CDR1 and CDR2 sequences are SGHAT and FQNNGV. J gave up 4 bases and V 4 bases, and 7 bases lay outside the gene matches. There are 15 residues in the CDR3. The CDR3 region is CASSSSGQGTYGYTF. CDR3 DNA: TGTGCCAGCAGCTCATCGGGACAGGGAACCTATGGCTACACCTTC.

V gene TRBV15 combines with J gene TRBJ2-7; D possibly corresponds to TRBD1 (5 bases). The CDR3 runs 14 residues. Germline lookup yields CDR1 LNHNV and CDR2 YYDKDF (reference sequence). V lost 1 base and J 6 bases, leaving 13 bases between the germline ends. CDR3 in amino acids: CATSRAGQLTEQYF. The CDR3 DNA is TGTGCCACCAGCAGAGCAGGGCAGCTCACCGAGCAGTACTTC.

The chain recombines TRBV5-8 with TRBJ2-3; D is possibly TRBD2 (5 bases). In germline, CDR1 is SGHTS, CDR2 YDEGEE. The V gene lost 5 bases and the J gene lost 1 base, with 11 bases spanning the gap. The CDR3 has 14 amino acids. In DNA, the CDR3 is TGTGCCAGCAGTTTGTCCGGGGGCACAGATACGCAGTATTTT. Encoded protein: CASSLSGGTDTQYF.

The chain joins TRBV7-2 to TRBJ2-1; D gene uncertain. In germline, CDR1 is SGHTA, CDR2 FQGNSA. CDR3 length: 12 amino acids. With 1 base removed from V and 9 bases from J, the gap between germline ends came to 7 bases. The CDR3 bases are TGTGCCAGCAGCTTAGGGTACGGTGAGCAGTTCTTC. Residues: CASSLGYGEQFF.

The chain couples TRBV5-1 to TRBJ2-1; the match to TRBD1 covers 8 bases. The germline V gene encodes CDR1 SGHRS and CDR2 YFSETQ. With 9 bases clipped from V and 0 bases from J, the junction kept 5 bases outside the gene matches. The CDR3 is 14 amino acids. The CDR3 DNA sequence: TGCGCCACGGGACAGGTTAGCTCCTACAATGAGCAGTTCTTC. Its translation is CATGQVSSYNEQFF.

The V call is TRBV19, the J call TRBJ2-1, with 8 bases aligning to TRBD2. Trimming took 5 bases from V and 7 from J; bases not matched to a gene: 7. Germline V gene lookup returns CDR1 LNHDA and CDR2 SQIVND (reference sequence). This CDR3 is 14 amino acids long. The CDR3, as DNA: TGTGCCAGTAGTGGGACGGGAGGGCAAAATGAGCAGTTCTTC. Translating gives CASSGTGGQNEQFF.

This clone was observed a few times. The genes are TRBV27 and TRBJ2-7; 9 bases agree with TRBD2. Germline CDR1 MNHEY, CDR2 SMNVEV (reference sequence). V was pared by 6 bases and J by 7 bases, with 10 bases of the junction left unmatched. The CDR3 covers 14 residues. CDR3 DNA: TGTGCCAGCAGATTAGCGGGAGCCTCTTGGGAGCAGTACTTC. It yields the protein CASRLAGASWEQYF.

A note on this clone: This specimen includes other DNA sequences encoding the same CDR3. The J gene is TRBJ1-1, the V gene TRBV9, with D perhaps TRBD1 (6 bases). The V gene lost 2 bases and the J gene lost 3 bases, with 8 bases spanning the gap. Germline CDR1 and CDR2: SGDLS and YYNGEE. The CDR3 has 13 residues. Here the CDR3 DNA reads TGTGCCAGCAGCGTCTCAGGGGACACTGAAGCTTTCTTT. This codes for CASSVSGDTEAFF. The full variable domain, completed using reference TRBV9 and TRBJ1-1, is DSGVTQTPKHLITATGQRVTLRCSPRSGDLSVYWYQQSLDQGLQFLIQYYNGEERAKGNILERFSAQQFPDLHSELNLSSLELGDSALYFCASSVSGDTEAFFGQGTRLTVV.

This sequence joins TRBV13 and TRBJ2-7; 11 nucleotides align to TRBD2. The CDR3 runs 14 residues. The V gene's germline CDR1 is PRHDT and CDR2 FYEKMQ (reference sequence). Trimming removed 6 bases from V and 2 bases from J; junction bases left unmatched: 3. Here the CDR3 reads CASRIAGGTYEQYF. The CDR3, as DNA: TGTGCCAGCAGGATAGCGGGGGGGACCTACGAGCAGTACTTC. The variable domain in full, completed from reference TRBV13 and TRBJ2-7, reads AAGVIQSPRHLIKEKRETATLKCYPIPRHDTVYWYQQGPGQDPQFLISFYEKMQSDKGSIPDRFSAQQFSDYHSELNMSSLELGDSALYFCASRIAGGTYEQYFGPGTRLTVT.